This T cell receptor beta chain is from a study of beta chain features in type 1 diabetes. Regarding this clone: Its antigen is currently unknown.

The entirety of the isolated RNA underwent reverse transcription, so expressed TCRB transcripts were sequenced. Produced via immunoSEQ multiplex PCR; TCRdb's table is partial and in-frame only. Among around 310,000 clones listed, around 10% were seen once. Germline CDR1 reads MNHNS; CDR2 reads SASEGT. J gave up 2 bases and V 7 bases, and 6 bases lay outside the gene matches. There are 14 residues in the CDR3. General study points: Lower insertion and higher deletion counts appeared at VDJ junctions in type 1 diabetes patients. Moderate yet significant TCRB CDR3 shortening was seen in Type 1 diabetes patients in all four CD4+ subsets.

Each of the CD4+ naive, central memory, regulatory and stem cell-like memory populations was sorted via CD45RO/CCR7/CD25/CD127/CD95/CD27. The chain has TRBV6-1 and TRBJ2-5, with 8 bases aligning to TRBD1. The TCR originated in a woman in her twenties or thirties in good health. Sequenced input: naive CD4+ T cells from blood. The CDR3 spells CASKRTGGQETQYF. CDR3 DNA: TGTGCCAGCAAGCGAACAGGGGGTCAAGAGACCCAGTACTTC.